Below, 31 T cell receptor beta chains from the same sample are listed, as sequenced in a study of OX40 agonist ivuxolimab in advanced cancers. Sequencing used immunoSEQ multiplex PCR; TCRdb keeps in-frame clones, though not all of them. The table has tens of thousands of clones, 90% seen once. This specimen was CD4+ or CD8+ T cells sorted from blood, taken in a trial of the OX40 agonist ivuxolimab. The receptor source for this set is an adult with an advanced solid tumor such as melanoma, head and neck, liver or kidney cancer.

V and J are TRBV5-4 and TRBJ2-2; D perhaps matches TRBD1 (6 bases). Looked up from germline, CDR1 is SGHNT and CDR2 is YYREEE (reference sequence). The CDR3 is 15 amino acids. V lost 3 bases and J 3 bases, leaving 12 bases between the germline ends. The CDR3 sequence is CASSSRQAHTGELFF. CDR3 in DNA: TGTGCCAGCAGCTCCAGACAGGCCCACACCGGGGAGCTGTTTTTT.

The chain recombines TRBV25-1 with TRBJ1-1; D gene ambiguous. This CDR3 comprises 11 residues. Germline V gives CDR1 MGHDK, CDR2 SYGVNS. V was clipped by 6 bases and J by 1 base, with 3 bases between them. The CDR3 sequence is CASRENTEAFF. The CDR3 region has the DNA TGTGCCAGCAGGGAGAACACTGAAGCTTTCTTT.

The chain is built from TRBV5-1 and TRBJ2-1; TRBD1 is a possible D gene (5 bases). Trimming pared 0 bases from V and 6 bases from J, leaving 13 bases between. This CDR3 region has 15 residues. Germline-derived CDR1 and CDR2 are SGHRS and YFSETQ. The CDR3 nucleotides are TGCGCCAGCAGCTTGGGACCAGGGTCGGGCAATGAGCAGTTCTTC. It translates to CASSLGPGSGNEQFF.

This sequence joins TRBV6-5 and TRBJ1-1; 10 nucleotides agree with TRBD1. The V gene end was trimmed by 5 bases and the J gene end by 10 bases; junction bases not matched to a gene: 7. CDR1 MNHEY and CDR2 SVGAGI come from the germline V gene. The CDR3 covers 13 residues. The CDR3 nucleotides are TGTGCCAGCAGTGACGACAGGGGGCGCGGAGCTTTCTTT. This gives the protein CASSDDRGRGAFF.

The CDR3 DNA follows: TGTGCCAGCAGCCATCCACGAGGGCAAGGAAACACCATATATTTT. This translates into CASSHPRGQGNTIYF. The V call is TRBV11-3, the J call TRBJ1-3; D gene unclear. Germline values: CDR1 SGHNT, CDR2 YENEEA. V was clipped by 5 bases and J by 4 bases, with 15 bases between them. This CDR3 region has 15 residues.

This clone was detected only once. V usage is TRBV7-3 and J usage is TRBJ1-5; D ambiguous. This CDR3 region has 17 residues. Germline V gene sequence: CDR1 SGHTA, CDR2 FQGTGA. Between the trimmed V and J ends, which lost 1 base and 6 bases, there was a span of 19 bases. CDR3 in DNA: TGTGCCAGCAGCTTAATCTTTGGAGGGTCGTTTGGTCAGCCCCAGCATTTT. This translates into CASSLIFGGSFGQPQHF.

On this clone itself: In the same sample, other DNA sequences code for this CDR3. This chain uses TRBV13 with TRBJ1-4, with D perhaps matching TRBD1 (6 bases). Germline V gene sequence: CDR1 PRHDT, CDR2 FYEKMQ (reference sequence). This CDR3 contains 14 residues. The V gene lost 4 bases and the J gene lost 8 bases, with 14 bases spanning the gap. CDR3: CASSSRAGGEKLFF. The DNA of the CDR3 is TGTGCCAGCAGCTCCCGGGCGGGGGGCGAAAAACTGTTTTTT.

The rearrangement uses TRBV27 and TRBJ2-3, with D unclear. The CDR3 has 14 residues. V lost 5 bases and J 4 bases, leaving 13 bases between the germline ends. Germline V gene data show CDR1 as MNHEY and CDR2 as SMNVEV (reference sequence). CDR3 nucleotides: TGTGCCAGCAGTAGTGCATACGGGTCAGATACGCAGTATTTT. The encoded protein is CASSSAYGSDTQYF.

This clone was observed once. The chain is built from TRBV6-5 and TRBJ2-1; no definite D call. V was cut by 0 bases and J by 0 bases, with 6 bases left in between. This CDR3 is 15 amino acids long. Germline CDR1 and CDR2: MNHEY and SVGAGI. CDR3 nucleotides: TGTGCCAGCAGTTACTCAGAGTACTCCTACAATGAGCAGTTCTTC. It translates to CASSYSEYSYNEQFF.

This chain uses TRBV5-8 with TRBJ2-7; D is unclear. Trimming shortened V by 4 bases and J by 3 bases, and 14 bases separated the two germline ends. The germline gives CDR1 SGHTS, CDR2 YDEGEE. The CDR3 covers 14 residues. The CDR3 loop is CASSRISGDYEQYF. The CDR3 DNA reads TGTGCCAGCAGCAGGATCTCAGGAGACTACGAGCAGTACTTC. The full variable domain, rest sourced from reference TRBV5-8 and TRBJ2-7, is EAGVTQSPTHLIKTRGQQATLRCSPISGHTSVYWYQQALGLGLQFLLWYDEGEERNRGNFPPRFSGRQFPNYSSELNVNALELEDSALYLCASSRISGDYEQYFGPGTRLTVT.

This clone appeared a single time. The chain's CDR3 is CASSSSPGRPVPMQYF. In nucleotides, the CDR3 is TGTGCCAGCAGCTCCTCCCCCGGACGGCCGGTCCCTATGCAGTATTTT. V is TRBV11-2 and J is TRBJ2-3; D uncertain. Between the trimmed V and J ends, which lost 4 bases and 11 bases, there was a span of 25 bases. The length of the CDR3 is 16 residues. Germline V CDR1 and CDR2: SGHAT, FQNNGV.

The chain is built from TRBV27 and TRBJ2-1, with TRBD2 matching 7 bases. The germline V gene has CDR1 MNHEY and CDR2 SMNVEV (reference sequence). This CDR3 region has 17 residues. With 4 bases clipped from V and 0 bases from J, the junction kept 9 bases outside the gene matches. Here the CDR3 reads CASSSIGPSGSYNEQFF. The CDR3 DNA reads TGTGCCAGCAGTTCCATCGGCCCTAGCGGCTCCTACAATGAGCAGTTCTTC.

This clone came up a few times. V usage is TRBV6-6 and J usage is TRBJ2-7, with D perhaps TRBD2 (6 bases). Germline CDR1 reads MNHNY; CDR2 reads SVGAGI (reference sequence). V was cut by 2 bases and J by 3 bases, with 17 bases left in between. This CDR3 has 16 residues. The CDR3 DNA reads as TGTGCCAGCAGTTACCCGGCAACGGGAGTTAACTACGAGCAGTACTTC. Protein product: CASSYPATGVNYEQYF.

This clone has just one count. This rearrangement joins TRBV18 to TRBJ2-5, with 10 bases fitting TRBD2. CDR1 KGHSH and CDR2 LQKENI come from the germline V gene. CDR3 length: 15 residues. With V trimmed by 3 bases and J by 4 bases, 5 bases remained unmatched. The CDR3 nucleotides are TGTGCCAGCTCACCCCAACTAGCGGGATTAGAGACCCAGTACTTC. Its protein is CASSPQLAGLETQYF.

The rearrangement links TRBV19 to TRBJ2-1, with 7 bases identical to TRBD2. The CDR3 is 13 amino acids. The germline V gene encodes CDR1 LNHDA and CDR2 SQIVND (reference sequence). Trimming took 1 base from V and 9 from J; bases not matched to a gene: 3. Here the CDR3 reads CASSIGGLFEQFF. CDR3 bases: TGTGCCAGTAGTATAGGGGGACTATTTGAGCAGTTCTTC.

This sequence joins TRBV14 and TRBJ2-2, with 10 positions matching TRBD1. CDR1 and CDR2 from the germline V gene are SGHDN and FVKESK. CDR3 length: 17 residues. The junction had 9 bases not matched to a gene; V was cut back by 1 base and J by 7 bases. The CDR3 coding sequence is TGTGCCAGCAGCCAAGCCCAACCCGGGACAGGGGTCGGGGAGCTGTTTTTT. Translation gives CASSQAQPGTGVGELFF.

This chain uses TRBV4-1 with TRBJ2-7, with unresolved D. The CDR3 has 17 amino acids. Looked up from germline, CDR1 is MGHRA and CDR2 is YSYEKL. V was pared by 3 bases and J by 0 bases, with 18 bases between. CDR3 bases: TGCGCCAGCAGCCAGGGGAACTTCGACTCCCGCTCCTACGAGCAGTACTTC. Translated, it gives CASSQGNFDSRSYEQYF.

The J gene is TRBJ2-2, the V gene TRBV5-4; D assignment may be TRBD1 or TRBD2 (5 bases each). V lost 2 bases to trimming and J lost 9 bases, with 17 bases between them. Germline V gene lookup returns CDR1 SGHNT and CDR2 YYREEE (reference sequence). The CDR3 runs to 15 residues. CDR3 protein: CASSFMSGSGRELFF. The CDR3 nucleotides are TGTGCCAGCAGCTTTATGTCAGGGAGTGGGAGGGAGCTGTTTTTT.

In its sample, this clone was seen a few times. The CDR3 DNA sequence: TGTGCCAGCAGTTACTCCACTAATGAAAAACTGTTTTTT. Translated: CASSYSTNEKLFF. The chain couples TRBV6-5 to TRBJ1-4; D is unclear. CDR3 length: 13 amino acids. CDR1 is MNHEY and CDR2 is SVGAGI in the germline V gene. V dropped 0 bases and J dropped 2 bases, with 1 base sitting between them.

V is TRBV6-5 and J is TRBJ2-3; D is ambiguous. Trimming took off 5 bases at V and 2 bases at J, with 2 bases between the two ends. CDR3 length: 11 residues. Germline V CDR1 and CDR2: MNHEY, SVGAGI. The CDR3 DNA reads as TGTGCCAGCAGTAACACAGATACGCAGTATTTT. This sequence encodes CASSNTDTQYF.

This chain connects TRBV6-5 to TRBJ1-2; the D gene is possibly TRBD1 (6 bases). CDR3 size: 13 residues. Trimming took off 8 bases at V and 6 bases at J, with 16 bases between the two ends. CDR1 is MNHEY and CDR2 is SVGAGI in the germline V gene. Here the CDR3 DNA reads TGTGCCAGCCGAAAGGGGCAGGGGAATGGCTACACCTTC. This encodes CASRKGQGNGYTF.

The V and J genes are TRBV14 and TRBJ2-1; D not certain. V was shortened by 0 bases and J by 10 bases, with 10 bases between the two germline ends. Germline values: CDR1 SGHDN, CDR2 FVKESK. This CDR3 has 13 amino acids. The CDR3 nucleotides read TGTGCCAGCAGCCAAGATCTGTCTGGCGAGCAGTTCTTC. Amino acid sequence: CASSQDLSGEQFF.

This chain uses TRBV6-5 with TRBJ1-2; tentatively, D is TRBD1 (5 bases). The V end was cut by 6 bases, the J end by 7 bases, with 9 bases between. Germline lookup yields CDR1 MNHEY and CDR2 SVGAGI. The length of the CDR3 is 11 residues. DNA of the CDR3: TGTGCCAGCAGGGGGGACGGTGGCTACACCTTC. It specifies CASRGDGGYTF.

This chain connects TRBV4-1 to TRBJ2-5, with 11 bases identical to TRBD2. Losses at the gene ends were 5 bases for V and 7 bases for J; bases not matched to a gene: 9. The CDR3 runs to 15 residues. The germline CDR1 and CDR2 sequences are MGHRA and YSYEKL. The CDR3 nucleotides are TGCGCCAGCAGCTTAACTAGCGGGGGTCTGGGGACCCAGTACTTC. Protein: CASSLTSGGLGTQYF.

This clone was seen a few times. The chain is built from TRBV19 and TRBJ1-5; D is unresolved. In germline, CDR1 is LNHDA, CDR2 SQIVND (reference sequence). Trimming stripped 1 base from V and 11 bases from J, with 9 bases between. This CDR3 is 12 amino acids long. The CDR3 DNA reads TGTGCCAGTAGTATAGTTGGTGGGGCCCAGCATTTT. As protein: CASSIVGGAQHF.

The rearrangement joins TRBV15 to TRBJ2-7; 10 positions agree with TRBD2. Germline CDR1 and CDR2: LNHNV and YYDKDF (reference sequence). The CDR3 runs to 17 residues. V trimming: 1 base; J trimming: 5 bases; junction bases outside the gene matches: 11. The CDR3 sequence: CATSRGPRLAGDHEQYF. The CDR3 nucleotides are TGTGCCACCAGCAGAGGCCCCCGGCTAGCGGGAGACCACGAGCAGTACTTC. Based on the CDR3 plus reference TRBV15 and TRBJ2-7, the full variable domain is DAMVIQNPRYQVTQFGKPVTLSCSQTLNHNVMYWYQQKSSQAPKLLFHYYDKDFNNEADTPDNFQSRRPNTSFCFLDIRSPGLGDTAMYLCATSRGPRLAGDHEQYFGPGTRLTVT.

The J gene is TRBJ2-1, the V gene TRBV4-1, with TRBD2 identical over 10 bases. Germline assignment: CDR1 MGHRA and CDR2 YSYEKL. The J segment lost 9 bases and the V segment lost 3 bases, leaving 11 bases of the junction unmatched. CDR3 length equals 16 residues. CDR3 protein: CASSQGLGLAGVEQFF. CDR3 bases: TGCGCCAGCAGCCAGGGCCTGGGTCTAGCGGGAGTTGAGCAGTTCTTC.

The chain uses TRBV7-3 and TRBJ2-1; D ambiguous. The CDR3 contains 14 residues. Deletions cut 5 bases from V and 6 bases from J, with 14 bases between. The germline V gene encodes CDR1 SGHTA and CDR2 FQGTGA. CDR3 sequence (DNA): TGTGCCAGCAGCGACGGGCCTGCCCGCAATGAGCAGTTCTTC. This sequence encodes CASSDGPARNEQFF.

The V call is TRBV28, the J call TRBJ1-4; D is perhaps TRBD1 (5 bases). CDR3 length: 15 amino acids. Germline CDR1 and CDR2: MDHEN and SYDVKM. V was cut by 5 bases and J by 1 base, with 11 bases left in between. The CDR3 bases are TGTGCCAGCAGTGCGAGCGGGGGAACTAATGAAAAACTGTTTTTT. Amino acid sequence: CASSASGGTNEKLFF. Full variable domain (outside the CDR3, taken from reference TRBV28 and TRBJ1-4): DVKVTQSSRYLVKRTGEKVFLECVQDMDHENMFWYRQDPGLGLRLIYFSYDVKMKEKGDIPEGYSVSREKKERFSLILESASTNQTSMYLCASSASGGTNEKLFFGSGTQLSVL.

The gene calls are TRBV11-3 and TRBJ2-7; 8 positions match TRBD1. The trim removed 3 bases at V and 2 bases at J, leaving 3 bases unmatched. The CDR3 length is 14 residues. Per germline, CDR1 SGHNT and CDR2 YENEEA. CDR3: CASSFRDRTYEQYF. As DNA, the CDR3 is TGTGCCAGCAGCTTCAGGGACAGGACCTACGAGCAGTACTTC.

This clone was recorded once. CDR3 DNA sequence: TGTGCCATCAGCATCCGGGACGGGGGCTACGAGCAGTACTTC. Translation gives CAISIRDGGYEQYF. This chain connects TRBV10-3 to TRBJ2-7, with a tentative D call TRBD2 (6 bases). There are 14 residues in the CDR3. Trimming removed 6 bases at V and 3 bases at J, with 15 bases between. Looked up from germline, CDR1 is ENHRY and CDR2 is SYGVKD.